The rows below give T cell receptor beta chains drawn from one sample of a study of cytomegalovirus exposure and HLA in healthy donors. Here immunoSEQ multiplex PCR was the method, and the copy in TCRdb shows in-frame clones only, minus some. Altogether roughly 150,000 clones are present, approximately 80% being singletons, with the ten largest covering about 5%. The sequenced sample consisted of PBMCs. All receptors derive from a man aged 25 to 40 in good health and CMV-seropositive. The CDR3 runs from the conserved cysteine through the conserved F or W.

length,V,J,CDR3
19,TRBV5-1,TRBJ1-1,CASSPRQTSNLRPNTEAFF
15,TRBV2,TRBJ1-1,CASSDGTATNTEAFF
15,TRBV5-1,TRBJ1-5,CASSLSGEPDQPQHF
12,TRBV28,TRBJ1-2,CASSLGSYGYTF
16,TRBV19,TRBJ2-2,CASSIGAGGWSGELFF
15,TRBV5-6,TRBJ2-5,CASSAATGVQETQYF
14,TRBV12-5,TRBJ1-3,CASGSTGSGNTIYF
14,TRBV5-4,TRBJ2-7,CASSSPGLQGEQYF
15,TRBV7-9,TRBJ2-7,CASSSGTGAMYEQYF
12,TRBV5-1,TRBJ1-1,CASTPGTGDAFF
14,TRBV5-6,TRBJ1-2,CASTGGRGQEGYTF
14,TRBV7-2,TRBJ2-2,CASSLTGNTGELFF
17,TRBV4-1,TRBJ2-3,CASSQGMGQGATDTQYF
15,TRBV6-6,TRBJ1-2,CASSYDAGKAFGYTF
15,TRBV4-1,TRBJ2-5,CASSQLAGGQETQYF
14,TRBV4-3,TRBJ1-5,CASSQQNSNQPQHF
16,TRBV5-1,TRBJ2-4,CASSLTDSLAKNIQYF
14,TRBV19,TRBJ2-2,CASSIGQGTGELFF
16,TRBV7-2,TRBJ2-1,CASALEGAISYNEQFF
11,TRBV5-5,TRBJ2-7,CASSLAYEQYF
13,TRBV7-9,TRBJ2-7,CASSRGEGWEQYF
15,TRBV19,TRBJ2-1,CASSPPGQPNNEQFF
17,TRBV28,TRBJ2-7,CASSLPSAQGGGYEQYF
17,TRBV19,TRBJ2-2,CASSIPASGSGSGELFF
11,TRBV20-1,TRBJ1-1,CSARRNTEAFF
19,TRBV4-3,TRBJ1-1,CASSEDPKGREDMNTEAFF
15,TRBV19,TRBJ1-1,CASSIYPTVNTEAFF
20,TRBV5-1,TRBJ1-1,CASSTGEIQRTGVMNTEAFF
12,TRBV11-2,TRBJ2-7,CASTSGGWEQYF
15,TRBV19,TRBJ1-5,CASSVQTGSNQPQHF
16,TRBV6-4,TRBJ1-2,CASSEGDRRRGGGYTF
14,TRBV7-2,TRBJ1-5,CASSSGQINQPQHF
17,TRBV14,TRBJ2-7,CASSQGVLARSAYEQYF
14,TRBV5-1,TRBJ2-1,CASSPTGNYNEQFF
12,TRBV15,TRBJ2-1,CATSGGANEQFF
12,TRBV10-3,TRBJ1-2,CAISEAGIGDTF
16,TRBV2,TRBJ2-2,CASREGGSPNTGELFF
14,TRBV30,TRBJ1-2,CAWSVRGQDIRYTF
14,TRBV29-1,TRBJ2-5,CSVGHRGIWETQYF
14,TRBV11-3,TRBJ2-1,CASSPSGTGGLQFF
14,TRBV2,TRBJ1-5,CASRGSGPGQPQHF
15,TRBV4-2,TRBJ2-1,CASSRLDSGRNEQFF
12,TRBV4-1,TRBJ1-1,CASSQQGSEAFF
15,TRBV5-8,TRBJ1-5,CASSLGRISNQPQHF
14,TRBV4-3,TRBJ1-2,CASSPDRGDYGYTF
15,TRBV5-1,TRBJ2-5,CASTKWLADQETQYF
15,TRBV14,TRBJ1-3,CASSQQRSSGNTIYF
15,TRBV7-9,TRBJ1-3,CASSLDRSSGNTIYF
16,TRBV7-9,TRBJ2-2,CSSSALAGGLTGELFF